Listed here is a single TCR beta chain. The data derive from a study of control samples from healthy donors and cancer patients. V lost 3 bases, J lost 4 bases, and 15 bases lay in between. Germline CDR1 is LGHDT and CDR2 is YNNKEL (reference sequence). CDR3 length: 15 amino acids. Produced via immunoSEQ multiplex PCR; TCRdb's table is partial and in-frame only. The repertoire holds tens of thousands of clones, over 75% seen once, with approximately 7% in the top ten. The source material was blood. This rearrangement joins TRBV3-1 (or the pseudogene TRBV3-2) to TRBJ2-5, with D possibly being TRBD1 (6 bases). This clonotype was obtained from a man aged 50 or older in good health. The CDR3 coding sequence is TGTGCCAGCAGCCACCCGGGACAATCTGCAGAGACCCAGTACTTC. It translates to CASSHPGQSAETQYF.